These 23 T cell receptor beta chains were sequenced from one sample in a study of vaccination effects on CD4 cells after COVID-19. Which antigens these TCRs recognize remains unknown. This table comes from immunoSEQ multiplex PCR, and its TCRdb copy is limited to in-frame clones, with some not included. The table records 25,000 or so clones, about 70% of them present only once. CD4+ T cells specific for antigen were expanded with viral peptide pools by the ViraFEST assay before sequencing. The culture ran for approximately 11 days before CD4+ T cells were isolated. Negative nucleocapsid antibody tests before and after vaccination confirmed no previous SARS-CoV-2 infection. Specimen: CD4+ T cells from PBMCs cultured with HCoV-NL63 spike peptides, collected before COVID-19 vaccination. These receptors were collected from a human donor who received a COVID-19 vaccine.

V and J are TRBV4-1 and TRBJ2-7; D may be TRBD1 or TRBD2 (6 bases each). This CDR3 spans 17 amino acids. Germline values: CDR1 MGHRA, CDR2 YSYEKL. Trimming left V 1 base short and J 3 bases short, with 19 bases between. DNA for the CDR3: TGCGCCAGCAGCCAAGGGTCAGGCCGGGGGCCCCTCTACGAGCAGTACTTC. This codes for CASSQGSGRGPLYEQYF.

V and J are TRBV7-9 and TRBJ1-2; 9 nucleotides align to TRBD1. The CDR3 has 15 amino acids. After removal of 5 bases from V and 4 bases from J, the junction contained 8 bases not matched to a gene. Germline V gene sequence: CDR1 SEHNR, CDR2 FQNEAQ (reference sequence). The CDR3 here is CASSPGQGESYGYTF. The CDR3 nucleotides are TGTGCCAGCAGCCCGGGACAGGGCGAGTCCTATGGCTACACCTTC.

The chain uses TRBV7-2 and TRBJ1-1, with unresolved D. The CDR3 is 12 residues long. CDR1 and CDR2 from the germline V gene are SGHTA and FQGNSA. Trimming removed 5 bases at V and 3 bases at J, with 7 bases between. CDR3 sequence reads: CASSIQDTEAFF. The CDR3 nucleotides are TGTGCCAGCAGCATTCAGGACACTGAAGCTTTCTTT.

V gene TRBV6-5 combines with J gene TRBJ2-5, with 8 bases lining up with TRBD1. CDR3 size: 16 residues. From germline, CDR1 is MNHEY and CDR2 SVGAGI. The V gene end was trimmed by 0 bases and the J gene end by 5 bases; junction bases not matched to a gene: 8. CDR3 in DNA: TGTGCCAGCAGTTACTCTCGACAGGGGTGGATCGAGACCCAGTACTTC. Its translation is CASSYSRQGWIETQYF.

This rearrangement joins TRBV10-3 to TRBJ2-3; 12 positions agree with TRBD2. CDR1 is ENHRY and CDR2 is SYGVKD in the germline V gene. J lost 3 bases, V lost 4 bases, and 5 bases had no gene match. The CDR3 runs to 16 residues. The CDR3 DNA follows: TGTGCCATCAGTGGTGGTACTAGCGGGAGGACAGATACGCAGTATTTT. This codes for CAISGGTSGRTDTQYF.

This clone was counted a single time. The chain carries TRBV6-5 and TRBJ2-7; D is ambiguous. V lost 5 bases and J 1 base, leaving 9 bases between the germline ends. The CDR3 totals 13 residues. CDR1 MNHEY and CDR2 SVGAGI come from the germline V gene. The CDR3 bases are TGTGCCAGCAGTCGGACCGTATCCTACGAGCAGTACTTC. Amino acid sequence: CASSRTVSYEQYF.

The chain recombines TRBV7-6 with TRBJ2-3, with D perhaps matching TRBD2 (5 bases). CDR1 and CDR2 (germline): SGHVS, FNYEAQ. Trimming shortened V by 1 base and J by 0 bases, and 8 bases separated the two germline ends. CDR3 length: 15 residues. The DNA for the CDR3 is TGTGCCAGCAGCTTAGGGGTAGCGAGCACAGATACGCAGTATTTT. Its protein is CASSLGVASTDTQYF.

By sample fraction, this clone is large. This chain links TRBV18 with TRBJ1-2, with D perhaps matching TRBD1 (5 bases). The ends were cut back, 2 bases at V and 4 bases at J, with 14 bases in the middle. CDR1 and CDR2 (germline): KGHSH, LQKENI. The CDR3 is made up of 15 amino acids. CDR3 in amino acids: CASSPSGTASYGYTF. CDR3 bases: TGTGCCAGCTCACCATCCGGGACGGCCTCCTATGGCTACACCTTC.

The chain carries TRBV19 and TRBJ2-7; no firm D call. The CDR3 totals 14 residues. The V end was cut by 5 bases, the J end by 5 bases, with 16 bases between. Germline V gene lookup returns CDR1 LNHDA and CDR2 SQIVND (reference sequence). The CDR3, as DNA: TGTGCCAGTAGTCCAAAATCGCCGGGCGACGAGCAGTACTTC. Translation: CASSPKSPGDEQYF.

The chain joins TRBV30 to TRBJ1-5; the D is unclear. V lost 0 bases, J lost 4 bases, and 7 bases lay in between. This CDR3 has 13 amino acids. The germline gives CDR1 GTSNPN, CDR2 SVGIG (reference sequence). CDR3 nucleotide sequence: TGTGCCTGGAGTGTAGGGTGGAATCAGCCCCAGCATTTT. Protein: CAWSVGWNQPQHF.

The V gene is TRBV10-3, the J gene TRBJ1-6; D might be TRBD1 (5 bases). The germline V and J ends were trimmed by 9 bases and 6 bases, with 12 bases remaining between them. The CDR3 is 13 amino acids. Germline assignment: CDR1 ENHRY and CDR2 SYGVKD. The CDR3 spells CAMATDLNSPLHF. The CDR3 nucleotides read TGTGCCATGGCGACAGACCTTAATTCACCCCTCCACTTT.

This chain joins TRBV27 and TRBJ2-4; 14 bases are a match to TRBD2. This CDR3 has 18 residues. With 5 bases clipped from V and 0 bases from J, the junction kept 6 bases outside the gene matches. Germline values: CDR1 MNHEY, CDR2 SMNVEV (reference sequence). The CDR3 region has the DNA TGTGCCAGCAGTCCCCCCGGACTAGCGGGGGGAGCCAAAAACATTCAGTACTTC. This gives the protein CASSPPGLAGGAKNIQYF.

The chain is built from TRBV4-1 and TRBJ1-4; D call uncertain. The germline gives CDR1 MGHRA, CDR2 YSYEKL. Trimming took off 1 base at V and 4 bases at J, with 13 bases between the two ends. The CDR3 is 16 residues long. CDR3 nucleotides: TGCGCCAGCAGCCAAGGGGTGGCAGGACTTAATGAAAAACTGTTTTTT. Its translation: CASSQGVAGLNEKLFF.

The chain combines TRBV6-2 or TRBV6-3 with TRBJ1-2; D remains unclear. The length of the CDR3 is 15 residues. The germline CDR1 and CDR2 sequences are MNHEY and SVGEGT. Trimming left V 6 bases short and J 0 bases short, with 14 bases between. CDR3 in amino acids: CASSPRAVANYGYTF. CDR3 in DNA: TGTGCCAGCAGCCCGAGGGCAGTAGCTAACTATGGCTACACCTTC.

This clone was counted between two and nine times. The CDR3 sequence: CSADSSYEQYF. For the CDR3, the DNA is TGCAGTGCGGACAGCTCCTACGAGCAGTACTTC. The chain joins TRBV20-1 to TRBJ2-7, with D perhaps matching TRBD1 (6 bases). Germline values: CDR1 DFQATT, CDR2 SNEGSKA (reference sequence). Trimming stripped 6 bases from V and 0 bases from J, with 6 bases between. The CDR3 contains 11 residues.

V gene TRBV5-1 combines with J gene TRBJ2-5, with TRBD2 matching over 7 bases. The V gene's germline CDR1 is SGHRS and CDR2 YFSETQ. This CDR3 spans 14 amino acids. Trimming cost V 0 bases and J 5 bases; bases outside gene matches: 4. CDR3 DNA: TGCGCCAGCAGCTTGGGACTAGCTCTGGAGACCCAGTACTTC. It is translated as CASSLGLALETQYF. The full variable domain, with the rest looked up from reference TRBV5-1 and TRBJ2-5, is KAGVTQTPRYLIKTRGQQVTLSCSPISGHRSVSWYQQTPGQGLQFLFEYFSETQRNKGNFPGRFSGRQFSNSRSEMNVSTLELGDSALYLCASSLGLALETQYFGPGTRLLVL.

The chain joins TRBV5-6 to TRBJ1-2; the D gene is possibly TRBD1 (6 bases). V was shortened by 4 bases and J by 7 bases, with 14 bases between the two germline ends. Germline CDR1 is SGHDT and CDR2 is YYEEEE. This CDR3 comprises 13 residues. DNA for the CDR3: TGTGCCAGCAGCCAACAGGGTGTCGGTGGCTACACCTTC. Its protein product is CASSQQGVGGYTF.

DNA for the CDR3: TGCGCCAGCAGCCCGGGACATAGCTCCTACGAGCAGTACTTC. Its translation is CASSPGHSSYEQYF. The V gene is TRBV4-3, the J gene TRBJ2-7; a weak D match, TRBD1 (6 bases). Deletions cut 4 bases from V and 0 bases from J, with 10 bases between. In germline, CDR1 is LGHNA, CDR2 YSLEER. The CDR3 has 14 amino acids.

The CDR3 sequence is CASSQTSKNIQYF. The CDR3 DNA reads TGTGCCAGCAGCCAAACGAGTAAAAACATTCAGTACTTC. The rearrangement uses TRBV3-1 (or the pseudogene TRBV3-2) and TRBJ2-4; no clear D. V gave up 2 bases and J gave up 4 bases, with 6 bases separating them. The CDR3 length is 13 residues. Germline lookup yields CDR1 LGHDT and CDR2 YNNKEL (reference sequence).

The chain uses TRBV28 and TRBJ2-7, with unresolved D. Trimming removed 10 bases at V and 3 bases at J, with 10 bases between. The CDR3 extends over 11 amino acids. In germline, CDR1 is MDHEN, CDR2 SYDVKM. CDR3 DNA: TGTGCCACTTGGGGTAGCTACGAGCAGTACTTC. Translation gives CATWGSYEQYF.

This sequence joins TRBV18 and TRBJ2-3; weak D call: TRBD1 (6 bases). Germline assignment: CDR1 KGHSH and CDR2 LQKENI. The V end lost 6 bases, the J end lost 0 bases, and 10 bases lay between the germline ends. The CDR3 extends over 14 amino acids. The CDR3 DNA is TGTGCCAGCTCGCGGACAGCAAGCACAGATACGCAGTATTTT. Protein: CASSRTASTDTQYF.

V usage is TRBV3-1 (or the pseudogene TRBV3-2) and J usage is TRBJ1-3; maybe TRBD1 (5 bases). Per the germline V gene, CDR1 is LGHDT and CDR2 is YNNKEL (reference sequence). Trimming removed 0 bases from V and 5 bases from J, with 20 bases in between. The CDR3 runs to 18 residues. The CDR3 spells CASSQDGAGGSLRNTIYF. DNA for the CDR3: TGTGCCAGCAGCCAAGATGGGGCCGGGGGGAGTCTTAGAAACACCATATATTTT.

The rearrangement links TRBV4-1 to TRBJ1-4; 12 bases agree with TRBD1. V lost 4 bases, J lost 8 bases, and 14 bases stayed unmatched. Germline V gives CDR1 MGHRA, CDR2 YSYEKL. The CDR3 length is 18 residues. DNA of the CDR3: TGCGCCAGCAGCCCGGGACAGGGGGCGGTCTCCAGGTCGGAAAAACTGTTTTTT. It translates to CASSPGQGAVSRSEKLFF.